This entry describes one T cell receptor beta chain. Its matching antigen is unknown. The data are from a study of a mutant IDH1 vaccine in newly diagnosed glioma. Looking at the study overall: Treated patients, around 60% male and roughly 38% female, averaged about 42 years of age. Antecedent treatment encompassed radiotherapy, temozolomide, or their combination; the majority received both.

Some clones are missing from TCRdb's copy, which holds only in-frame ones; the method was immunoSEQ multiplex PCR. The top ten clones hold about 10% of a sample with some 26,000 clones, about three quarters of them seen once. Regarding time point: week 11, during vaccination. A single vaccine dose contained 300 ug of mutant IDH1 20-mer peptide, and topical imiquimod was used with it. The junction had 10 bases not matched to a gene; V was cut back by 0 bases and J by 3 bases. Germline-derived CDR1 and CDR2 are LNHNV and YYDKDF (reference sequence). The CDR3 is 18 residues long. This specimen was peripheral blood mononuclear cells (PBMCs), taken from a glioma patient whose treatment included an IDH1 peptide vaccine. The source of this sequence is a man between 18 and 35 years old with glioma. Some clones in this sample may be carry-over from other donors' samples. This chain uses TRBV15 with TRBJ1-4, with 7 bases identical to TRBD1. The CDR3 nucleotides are TGTGCCACCAGCAGAGATCGGGCAGGAGGGGGCTCTAATGAAAAACTGTTTTTT. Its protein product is CATSRDRAGGGSNEKLFF.